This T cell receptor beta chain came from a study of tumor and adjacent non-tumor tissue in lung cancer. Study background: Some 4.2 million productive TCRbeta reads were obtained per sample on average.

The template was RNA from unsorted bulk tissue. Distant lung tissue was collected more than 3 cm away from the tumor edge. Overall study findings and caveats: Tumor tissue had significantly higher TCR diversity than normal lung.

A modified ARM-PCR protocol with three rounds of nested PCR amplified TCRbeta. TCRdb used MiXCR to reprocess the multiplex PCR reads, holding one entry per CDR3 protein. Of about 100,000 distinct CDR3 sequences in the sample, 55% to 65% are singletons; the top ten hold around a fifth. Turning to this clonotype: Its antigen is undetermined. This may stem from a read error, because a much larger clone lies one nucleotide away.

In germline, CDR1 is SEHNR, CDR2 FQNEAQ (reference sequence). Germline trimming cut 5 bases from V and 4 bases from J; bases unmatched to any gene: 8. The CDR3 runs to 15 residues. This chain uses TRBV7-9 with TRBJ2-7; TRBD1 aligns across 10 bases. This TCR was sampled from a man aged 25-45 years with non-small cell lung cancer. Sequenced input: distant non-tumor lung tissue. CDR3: CASSTRDRGLYEQYF. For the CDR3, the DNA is TGTGCCAGCAGCACCCGCGACAGGGGGCTGTACGAGCAGTACTTC.